This entry describes one T cell receptor (beta chain). The data originate from a study of blood T cell repertoires in COVID-19. CDR1 is SGHVS and CDR2 is FQNEAQ in the germline V gene. This CDR3 has 15 residues. J was trimmed by 5 bases and V by 1 base; bases with no gene match: 8. Profiling relied on immunoSEQ multiplex PCR, and the TCRdb table lists in-frame clones only, not all of them. The data show roughly 330,000 clones, roughly nine tenths seen once. Participants came from about 24 US areas, aged roughly 18 to 95 years. Cohorts were based on clinical histories the participants reported. The TCR was taken from a woman under 40 who had recovered from COVID-19. This chain links TRBV7-8 with TRBJ2-7, with 7 bases lining up with TRBD1. The sequencing sample was made of PBMCs or T cells enriched from blood (not recorded which). The CDR3 spells CASSLVGVRGNEQYF. In DNA, the CDR3 is TGTGCCAGCAGCTTAGTAGGAGTCAGGGGGAACGAGCAGTACTTC. Based on the CDR3 plus reference TRBV7-8 and TRBJ2-7, the full variable domain is GAGVSQSPRYKVAKRGQDVALRCDPISGHVSLFWYQQALGQGPEFLTYFQNEAQLDKSGLPSDRFFAERPEGSVSTLKIQRTQQEDSAVYLCASSLVGVRGNEQYFGPGTRLTVT.